The TCR beta chain described here comes from a study of cytomegalovirus exposure and HLA in healthy donors. About the study: Among roughly 190 million T cells, an earlier analysis found 117 million unique TCR beta sequences.

The length of the CDR3 is 17 residues. V was cut by 4 bases and J by 7 bases, with 22 bases left in between. CDR1 is MGHRA, CDR2 YSYEKL, per germline. A word on this clone: The antigen is undetermined.

Study-level results: When presence/absence was analysed, sequencing depth was taken to be roughly uniform across donors.

PCR involved 60 Vbeta and 13 Jbeta primers. Using immunoSEQ multiplex PCR, the repertoire was profiled, and TCRdb retains in-frame clones only, with some absent. The profile shows about 130,000 clones, roughly 80% of them singletons. This clonotype was sampled from a man aged 25 to 40 in good health and CMV-seropositive. Sequenced input: PBMCs. This chain links TRBV4-1 with TRBJ1-4; D possibly corresponds to TRBD1 (6 bases). CDR3 in amino acids: CASSPYLGGARSEKLFF. CDR3 bases: TGCGCCAGCAGCCCATACCTAGGGGGGGCCCGTAGTGAAAAACTGTTTTTT.